This T cell receptor (beta chain) was recorded in a study of CD8 T cells in ankylosing spondylitis. This clonotype was counted at least ten times. Its antigen is not identified. Overall study results and limits: Both synovial fluid and blood in reactive arthritis had previously been reported to carry some motif variants. According to the report, clones linked to the disease were significantly enriched in matched synovial fluid samples taken from ankylosing spondylitis patients. A TCR beta motif of several highly homologous variants seemed to mark ankylosing spondylitis blood.

CDR1 is SNHLY, CDR2 FYNNEI, per germline. CDR3 length: 17 amino acids. Trimming took 2 bases from V and 8 from J; bases not matched to a gene: 17. MiXCR was run by TCRdb on the 5' RACE reads, yielding one entry per CDR3 protein. The sample shows about 160,000 distinct CDR3 sequences, 18% of them seen only once. Sequencing input: blood, either unsorted or a sorted T cell fraction (not recorded which). This receptor was taken from a male donor with ankylosing spondylitis or in good health (not recorded which). The V call is TRBV2, the J call TRBJ1-2; TRBD1 matches at 7 bases. The CDR3 DNA follows: TGTGCCAGCAGTGAAAGGACAGGATCACTTCAGATTCGCGGCTACACCTTC. It specifies CASSERTGSLQIRGYTF.